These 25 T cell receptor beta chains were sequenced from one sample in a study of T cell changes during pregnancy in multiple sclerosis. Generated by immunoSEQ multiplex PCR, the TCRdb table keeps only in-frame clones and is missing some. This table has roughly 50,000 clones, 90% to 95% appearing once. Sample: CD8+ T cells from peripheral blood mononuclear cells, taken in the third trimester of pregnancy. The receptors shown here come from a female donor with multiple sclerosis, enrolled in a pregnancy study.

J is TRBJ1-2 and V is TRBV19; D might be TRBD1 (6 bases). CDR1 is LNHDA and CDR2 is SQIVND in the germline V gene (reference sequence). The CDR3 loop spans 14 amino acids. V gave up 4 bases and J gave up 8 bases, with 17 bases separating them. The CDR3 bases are TGTGCCAGTAGTAGTGAACAGGGAAGAGACGGCTACACCTTC. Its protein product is CASSSEQGRDGYTF. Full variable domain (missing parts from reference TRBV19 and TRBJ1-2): DGGITQSPKYLFRKEGQNVTLSCEQNLNHDAMYWYRQDPGQGLRLIYYSQIVNDFQKGDIAEGYSVSREKKESFPLTVTSAQKNPTAFYLCASSSEQGRDGYTFGSGTRLTVV.

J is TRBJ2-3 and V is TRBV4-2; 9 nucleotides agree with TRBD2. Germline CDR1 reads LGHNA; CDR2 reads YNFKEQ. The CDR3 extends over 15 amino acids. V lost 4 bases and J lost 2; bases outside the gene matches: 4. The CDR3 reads CASSREREATDTQYF. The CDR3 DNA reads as TGTGCCAGCAGCCGAGAGCGGGAGGCCACAGATACGCAGTATTTT.

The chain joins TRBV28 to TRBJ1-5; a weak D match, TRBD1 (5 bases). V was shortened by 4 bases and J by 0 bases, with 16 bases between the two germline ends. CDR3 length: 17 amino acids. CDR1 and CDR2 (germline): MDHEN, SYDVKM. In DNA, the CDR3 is TGTGCCAGCAGTTCTTGGCTTGGGGCTTATAGCAATCAGCCCCAGCATTTT. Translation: CASSSWLGAYSNQPQHF.

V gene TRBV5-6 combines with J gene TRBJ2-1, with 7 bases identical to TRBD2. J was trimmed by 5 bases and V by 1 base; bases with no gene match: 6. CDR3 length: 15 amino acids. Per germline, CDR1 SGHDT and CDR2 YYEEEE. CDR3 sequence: CASSLIAGWDNEQFF. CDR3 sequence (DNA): TGTGCCAGCAGCTTGATAGCGGGTTGGGACAATGAGCAGTTCTTC.

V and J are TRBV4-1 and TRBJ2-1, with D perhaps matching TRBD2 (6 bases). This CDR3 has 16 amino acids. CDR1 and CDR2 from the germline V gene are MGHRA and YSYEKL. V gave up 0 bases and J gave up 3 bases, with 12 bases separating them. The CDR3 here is CASSQDRASDYNEQFF. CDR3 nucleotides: TGCGCCAGCAGCCAAGATAGGGCTAGCGACTACAATGAGCAGTTCTTC.

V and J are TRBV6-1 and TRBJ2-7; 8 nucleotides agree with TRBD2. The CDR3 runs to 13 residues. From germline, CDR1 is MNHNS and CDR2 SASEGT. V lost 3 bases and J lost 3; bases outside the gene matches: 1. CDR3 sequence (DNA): TGTGCCAGCAGTGACACTAGCGGCTACGAGCAGTACTTC. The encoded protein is CASSDTSGYEQYF.

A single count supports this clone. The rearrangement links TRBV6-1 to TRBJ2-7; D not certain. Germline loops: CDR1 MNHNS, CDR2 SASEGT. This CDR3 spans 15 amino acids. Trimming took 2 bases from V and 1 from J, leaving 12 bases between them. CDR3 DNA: TGTGCCAGCAGTGAATCCGGCTGGAGATCCTACGAGCAGTACTTC. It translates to CASSESGWRSYEQYF.

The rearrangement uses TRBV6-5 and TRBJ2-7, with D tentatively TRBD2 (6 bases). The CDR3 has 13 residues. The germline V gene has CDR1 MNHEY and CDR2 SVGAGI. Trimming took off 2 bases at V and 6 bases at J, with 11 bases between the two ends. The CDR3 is CASSYIGGIEQYF. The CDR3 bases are TGTGCCAGCAGTTACATTGGCGGGATCGAGCAGTACTTC.

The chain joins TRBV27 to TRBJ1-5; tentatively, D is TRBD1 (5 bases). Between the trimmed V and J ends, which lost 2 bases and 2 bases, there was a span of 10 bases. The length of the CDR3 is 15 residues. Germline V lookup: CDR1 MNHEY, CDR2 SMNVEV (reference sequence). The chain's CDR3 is CASSLRGWRNQPQHF. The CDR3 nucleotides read TGTGCCAGCAGTTTAAGGGGTTGGCGCAATCAGCCCCAGCATTTT.

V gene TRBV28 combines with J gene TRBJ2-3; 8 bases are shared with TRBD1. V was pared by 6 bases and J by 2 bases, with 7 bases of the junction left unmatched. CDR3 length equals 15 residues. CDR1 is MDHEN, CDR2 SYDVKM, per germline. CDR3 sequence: CASRGPGQVTDTQYF. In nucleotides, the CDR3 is TGTGCCAGCAGAGGCCCGGGACAGGTCACAGATACGCAGTATTTT. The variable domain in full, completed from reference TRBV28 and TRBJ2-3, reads DVKVTQSSRYLVKRTGEKVFLECVQDMDHENMFWYRQDPGLGLRLIYFSYDVKMKEKGDIPEGYSVSREKKERFSLILESASTNQTSMYLCASRGPGQVTDTQYFGPGTRLTVL.

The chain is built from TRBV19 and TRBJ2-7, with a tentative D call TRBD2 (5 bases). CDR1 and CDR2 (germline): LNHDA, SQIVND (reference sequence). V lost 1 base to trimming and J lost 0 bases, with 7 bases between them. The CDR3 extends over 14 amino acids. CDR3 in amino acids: CASSIGELSYEQYF. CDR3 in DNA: TGTGCCAGTAGTATAGGGGAGCTCTCCTACGAGCAGTACTTC.

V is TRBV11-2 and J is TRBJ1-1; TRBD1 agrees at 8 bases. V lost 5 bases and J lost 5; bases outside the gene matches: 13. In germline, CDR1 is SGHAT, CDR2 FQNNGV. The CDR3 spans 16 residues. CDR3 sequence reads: CASSATPRGRGTEAFF. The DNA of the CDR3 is TGTGCCAGCAGCGCCACGCCCAGGGGGCGAGGGACTGAAGCTTTCTTT. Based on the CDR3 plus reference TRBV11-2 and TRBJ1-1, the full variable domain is EAGVAQSPRYKIIEKRQSVAFWCNPISGHATLYWYQQILGQGPKLLIQFQNNGVVDDSQLPKDRFSAERLKGVDSTLKIQPAKLEDSAVYLCASSATPRGRGTEAFFGQGTRLTVV.

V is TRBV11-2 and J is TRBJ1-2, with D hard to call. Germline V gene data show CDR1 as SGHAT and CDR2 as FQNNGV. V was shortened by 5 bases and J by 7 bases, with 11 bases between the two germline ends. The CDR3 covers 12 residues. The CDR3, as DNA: TGTGCCAGCAGCCCTGAGGAGGCTGGCTACACCTTC. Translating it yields CASSPEEAGYTF.

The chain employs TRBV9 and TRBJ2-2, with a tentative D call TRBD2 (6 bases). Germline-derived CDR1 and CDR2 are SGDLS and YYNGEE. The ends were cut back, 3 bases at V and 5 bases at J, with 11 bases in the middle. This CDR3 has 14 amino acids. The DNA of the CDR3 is TGTGCCAGCAGCGCGGGACTGGGGACCGGGGAGCTGTTTTTT. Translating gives CASSAGLGTGELFF.

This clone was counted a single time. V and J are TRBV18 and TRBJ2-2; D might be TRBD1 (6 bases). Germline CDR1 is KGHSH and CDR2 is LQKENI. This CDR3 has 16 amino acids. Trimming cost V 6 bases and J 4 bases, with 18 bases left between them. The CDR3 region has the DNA TGTGCCAGCTCCCCTACCAGGGGTCGGAGCACCGGGGAGCTGTTTTTT. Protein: CASSPTRGRSTGELFF.

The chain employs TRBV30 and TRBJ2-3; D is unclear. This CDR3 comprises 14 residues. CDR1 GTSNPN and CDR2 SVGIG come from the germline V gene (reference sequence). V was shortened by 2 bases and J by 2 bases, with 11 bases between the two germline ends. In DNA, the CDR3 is TGTGCCTGGAGTTTACGGTTTTACACAGATACGCAGTATTTT. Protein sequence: CAWSLRFYTDTQYF. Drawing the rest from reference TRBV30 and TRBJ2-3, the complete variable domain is SQTIHQWPATLVQPVGSPLSLECTVEGTSNPNLYWYRQAAGRGLQLLFYSVGIGQISSEVPQNLSASRPQDRQFILSSKKLLLSDSGFYLCAWSLRFYTDTQYFGPGTRLTVL.

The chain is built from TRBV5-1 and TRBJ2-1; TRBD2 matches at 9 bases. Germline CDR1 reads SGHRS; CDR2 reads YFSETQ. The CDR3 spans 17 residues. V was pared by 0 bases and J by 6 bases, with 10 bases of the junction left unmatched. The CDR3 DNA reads TGCGCCAGCAGCTTGGTACCTAGCGGGATCTCGGTCAATGAGCAGTTCTTC. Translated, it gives CASSLVPSGISVNEQFF.

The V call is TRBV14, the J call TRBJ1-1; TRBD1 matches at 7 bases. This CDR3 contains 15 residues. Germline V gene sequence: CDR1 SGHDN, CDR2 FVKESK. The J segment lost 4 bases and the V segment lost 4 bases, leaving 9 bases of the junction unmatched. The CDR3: CASSPMEGASTEAFF. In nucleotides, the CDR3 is TGTGCCAGCAGCCCAATGGAGGGGGCAAGCACTGAAGCTTTCTTT.

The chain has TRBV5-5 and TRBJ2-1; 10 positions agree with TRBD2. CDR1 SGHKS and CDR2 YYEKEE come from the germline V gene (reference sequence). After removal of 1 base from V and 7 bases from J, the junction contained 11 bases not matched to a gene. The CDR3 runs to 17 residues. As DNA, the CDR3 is TGTGCCAGCAGCTTGAGCCTAGCGGGAGTGTTGGGGAATGAGCAGTTCTTC. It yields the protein CASSLSLAGVLGNEQFF.

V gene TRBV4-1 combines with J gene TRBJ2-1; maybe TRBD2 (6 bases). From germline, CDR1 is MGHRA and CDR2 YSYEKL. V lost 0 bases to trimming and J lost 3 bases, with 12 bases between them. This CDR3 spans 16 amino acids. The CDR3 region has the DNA TGCGCCAGCAGCCAAGATAGCCCTAGCGACTACAATGAGCAGTTCTTC. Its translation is CASSQDSPSDYNEQFF.

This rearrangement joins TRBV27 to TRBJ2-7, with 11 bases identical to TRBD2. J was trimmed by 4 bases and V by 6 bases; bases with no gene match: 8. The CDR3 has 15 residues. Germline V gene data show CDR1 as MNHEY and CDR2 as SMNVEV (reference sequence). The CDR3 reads CASSVTSGRQYEQYF. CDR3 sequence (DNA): TGTGCCAGCAGCGTCACTAGCGGGAGACAGTACGAGCAGTACTTC.

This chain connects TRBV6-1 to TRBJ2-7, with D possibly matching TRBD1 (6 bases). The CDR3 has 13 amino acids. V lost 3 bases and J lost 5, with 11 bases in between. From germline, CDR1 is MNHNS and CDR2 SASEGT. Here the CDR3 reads CASSDAGADEQYF. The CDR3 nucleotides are TGTGCCAGCAGTGATGCAGGGGCCGACGAGCAGTACTTC.

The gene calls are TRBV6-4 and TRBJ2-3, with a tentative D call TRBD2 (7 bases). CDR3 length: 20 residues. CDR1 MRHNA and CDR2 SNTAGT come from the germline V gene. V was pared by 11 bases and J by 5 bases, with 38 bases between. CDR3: CAGNPGGGTRRKFGIDTQYF. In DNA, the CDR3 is TGTGCCGGCAACCCGGGGGGCGGGACTCGCCGGAAGTTTGGTATAGATACGCAGTATTTT.

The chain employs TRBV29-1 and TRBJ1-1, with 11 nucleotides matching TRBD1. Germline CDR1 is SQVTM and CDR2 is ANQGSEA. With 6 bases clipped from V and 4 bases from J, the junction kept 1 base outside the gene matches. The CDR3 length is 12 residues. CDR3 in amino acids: CSVGTGGTEAFF. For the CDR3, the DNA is TGCAGCGTCGGGACAGGGGGCACTGAAGCTTTCTTT.

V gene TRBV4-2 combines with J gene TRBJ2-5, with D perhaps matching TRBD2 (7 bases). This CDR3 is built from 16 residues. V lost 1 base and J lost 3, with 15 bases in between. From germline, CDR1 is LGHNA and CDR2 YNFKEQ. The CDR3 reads CASSQVGGAREETQYF. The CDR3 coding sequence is TGTGCCAGCAGCCAAGTTGGGGGGGCCAGGGAAGAGACCCAGTACTTC.